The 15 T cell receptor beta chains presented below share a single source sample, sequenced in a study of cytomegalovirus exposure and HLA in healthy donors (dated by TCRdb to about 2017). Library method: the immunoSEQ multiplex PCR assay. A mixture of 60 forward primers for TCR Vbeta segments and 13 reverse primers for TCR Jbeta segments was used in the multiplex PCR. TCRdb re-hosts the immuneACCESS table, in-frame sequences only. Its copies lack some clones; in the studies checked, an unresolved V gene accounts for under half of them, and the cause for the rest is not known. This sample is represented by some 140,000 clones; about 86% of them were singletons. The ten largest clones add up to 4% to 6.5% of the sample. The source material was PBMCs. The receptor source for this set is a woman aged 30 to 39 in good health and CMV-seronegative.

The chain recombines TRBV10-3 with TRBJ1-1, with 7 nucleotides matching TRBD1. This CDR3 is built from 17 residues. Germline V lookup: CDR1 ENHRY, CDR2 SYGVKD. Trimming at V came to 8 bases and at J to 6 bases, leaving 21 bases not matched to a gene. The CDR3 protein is CAIRDERGRQGSAEAFF. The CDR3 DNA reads TGTGCCATCCGAGATGAGAGGGGGCGTCAGGGGAGCGCTGAAGCTTTCTTT.

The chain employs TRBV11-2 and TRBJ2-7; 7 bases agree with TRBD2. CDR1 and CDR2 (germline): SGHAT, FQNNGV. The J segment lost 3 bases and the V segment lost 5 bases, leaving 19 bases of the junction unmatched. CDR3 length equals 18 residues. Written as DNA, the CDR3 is TGTGCCAGCAGCCCCTACGGGAGGTCGGCGCCTCGTTTCTACGAGCAGTACTTC. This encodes CASSPYGRSAPRFYEQYF.

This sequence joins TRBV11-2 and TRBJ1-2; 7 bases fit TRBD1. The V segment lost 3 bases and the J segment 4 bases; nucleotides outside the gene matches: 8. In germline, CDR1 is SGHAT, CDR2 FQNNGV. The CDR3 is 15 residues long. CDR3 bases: TGTGCCAGCAGCTTCCAGGGACAGATTAGCTATGGCTACACCTTC. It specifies CASSFQGQISYGYTF.

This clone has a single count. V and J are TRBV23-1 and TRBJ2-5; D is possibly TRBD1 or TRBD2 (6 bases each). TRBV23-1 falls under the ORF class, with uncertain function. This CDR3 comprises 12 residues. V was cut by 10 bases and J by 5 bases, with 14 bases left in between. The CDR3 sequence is CANRAGWETQYF. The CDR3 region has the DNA TGCGCCAACAGGGCGGGGTGGGAGACCCAGTACTTC.

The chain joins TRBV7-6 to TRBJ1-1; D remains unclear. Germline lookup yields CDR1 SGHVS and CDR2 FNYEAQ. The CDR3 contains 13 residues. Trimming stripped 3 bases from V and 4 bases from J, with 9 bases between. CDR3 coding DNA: TGTGCCAGCAGCTTCTCGAGGAGCACTGAAGCTTTCTTT. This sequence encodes CASSFSRSTEAFF.

DNA of the CDR3: TGTGCCAGCAGCTTCAGACTAGCGGGGTCCCTCTGGGGAGAGACCCAGTACTTC. Protein product: CASSFRLAGSLWGETQYF. V is TRBV7-2 and J is TRBJ2-5, with 11 bases matching TRBD2. The CDR3 spans 18 residues. With V trimmed by 3 bases and J by 4 bases, 13 bases remained unmatched. Germline assignment: CDR1 SGHTA and CDR2 FQGNSA.

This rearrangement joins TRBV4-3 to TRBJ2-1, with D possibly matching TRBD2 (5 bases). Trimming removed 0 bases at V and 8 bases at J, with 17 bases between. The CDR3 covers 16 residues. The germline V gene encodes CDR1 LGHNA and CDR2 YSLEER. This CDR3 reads CASSQDRSDGGDEQFF. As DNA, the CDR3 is TGCGCCAGCAGCCAAGATCGTAGCGACGGAGGCGATGAGCAGTTCTTC.

The CDR3 DNA reads as TGTGCCAGCAGCTTAGCTGGCCAGCGGGCCGGGGAGCTGTTTTTT. Translation: CASSLAGQRAGELFF. The chain employs TRBV7-2 and TRBJ2-2; tentative D call: TRBD2 (6 bases). V was pared by 0 bases and J by 6 bases, with 11 bases between. Germline-derived CDR1 and CDR2 are SGHTA and FQGNSA. The CDR3 sequence is 15 residues long. Full variable domain (rest looked up from reference TRBV7-2 and TRBJ2-2): GAGVSQSPSNKVTEKGKDVELRCDPISGHTALYWYRQSLGQGLEFLIYFQGNSAPDKSGLPSDRFSAERTGGSVSTLTIQRTQQEDSAVYLCASSLAGQRAGELFFGEGSRLTVL.

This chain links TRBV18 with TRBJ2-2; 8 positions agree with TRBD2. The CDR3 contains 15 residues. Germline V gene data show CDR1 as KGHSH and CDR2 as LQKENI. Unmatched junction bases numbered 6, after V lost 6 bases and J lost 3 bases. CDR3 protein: CASSLREVDTGELFF. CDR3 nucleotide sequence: TGTGCCAGCTCCCTGCGGGAGGTAGACACCGGGGAGCTGTTTTTT.

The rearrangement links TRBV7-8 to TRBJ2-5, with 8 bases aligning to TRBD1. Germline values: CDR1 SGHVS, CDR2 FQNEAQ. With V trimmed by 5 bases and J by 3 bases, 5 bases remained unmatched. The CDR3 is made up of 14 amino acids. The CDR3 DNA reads TGTGCCAGCAGCCTACAGGGGGTCAAAGAGACCCAGTACTTC. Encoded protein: CASSLQGVKETQYF.

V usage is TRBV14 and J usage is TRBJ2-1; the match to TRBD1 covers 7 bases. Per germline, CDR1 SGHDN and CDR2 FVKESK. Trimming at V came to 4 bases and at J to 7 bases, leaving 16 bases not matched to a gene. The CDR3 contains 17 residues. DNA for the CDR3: TGTGCCAGCAGCCCTTATACCGGACAGGATGAGGGGAATGAGCAGTTCTTC. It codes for CASSPYTGQDEGNEQFF.

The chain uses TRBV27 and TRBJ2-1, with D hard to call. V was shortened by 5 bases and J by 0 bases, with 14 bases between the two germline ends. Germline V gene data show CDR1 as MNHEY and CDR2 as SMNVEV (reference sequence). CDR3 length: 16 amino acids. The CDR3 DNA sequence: TGTGCCAGCAGTATTAGCCGCGTCGGCTCCTACAATGAGCAGTTCTTC. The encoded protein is CASSISRVGSYNEQFF.

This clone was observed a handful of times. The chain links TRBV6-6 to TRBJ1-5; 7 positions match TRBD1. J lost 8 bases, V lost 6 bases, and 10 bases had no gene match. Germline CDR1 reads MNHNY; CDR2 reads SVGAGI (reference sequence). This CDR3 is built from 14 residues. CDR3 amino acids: CASSSAQGMEPQHF. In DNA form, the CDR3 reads TGTGCCAGCAGCAGCGCACAGGGGATGGAGCCCCAGCATTTT.

The chain's CDR3 is CASSPQNTEAFF. The CDR3 DNA is TGTGCCAGCAGTCCACAGAACACTGAAGCTTTCTTT. This chain uses TRBV7-2 with TRBJ1-1; D is undetermined. CDR3 size: 12 residues. V was pared by 6 bases and J by 1 base, with 6 bases between. Germline V gene data show CDR1 as SGHTA and CDR2 as FQGNSA.

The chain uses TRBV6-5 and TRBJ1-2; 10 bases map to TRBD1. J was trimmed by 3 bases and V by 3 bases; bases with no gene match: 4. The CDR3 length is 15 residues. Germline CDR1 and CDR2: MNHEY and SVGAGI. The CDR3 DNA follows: TGTGCCAGCAGTTATAGGGGACAGGGGTACTATGGCTACACCTTC. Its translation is CASSYRGQGYYGYTF.